The 30 T cell receptor beta chains presented below share a single source sample, sequenced in a study of T cell repertoires in cytomegalovirus infection. MiXCR, run by TCRdb on the reads, gives a single entry per CDR3 protein. The sample yields 640,000 or so distinct CDR3 sequences, roughly 36% seen once. These receptors have no identified antigens. The specimen was cultured PBMCs, collected from culture after CMV antigen stimulation. The receptors were gathered from a human donor in good health (CMV status not recorded). Some clones in this sample may be carry-over from other donors' samples.

This chain uses TRBV5-1 with TRBJ1-4, with 7 bases that match TRBD1. The germline V gene encodes CDR1 SGHRS and CDR2 YFSETQ. There are 15 residues in the CDR3. V lost 3 bases, J lost 7 bases, and 9 bases stayed unmatched. The CDR3 protein is CASSSGTAQTEKLFF. CDR3 DNA sequence: TGCGCCAGCAGCTCCGGGACAGCACAGACTGAAAAACTGTTTTTT.

This clonotype occurred a few times. This chain connects TRBV7-8 to TRBJ2-1, with TRBD2 matching over 7 bases. V shed 2 bases, J shed 8 bases, and the junction held 12 bases outside the gene matches. CDR3 length: 16 residues. In germline, CDR1 is SGHVS, CDR2 FQNEAQ. The CDR3 DNA reads TGTGCCAGCAGCTTATTGGGTGGCGGGAGCTGGGATGAGCAGTTCTTC. Translated: CASSLLGGGSWDEQFF.

This clonotype was counted a few times. This chain links TRBV27 with TRBJ2-7; D is uncertain. This CDR3 contains 12 residues. Germline CDR1 and CDR2: MNHEY and SMNVEV (reference sequence). V shed 3 bases and J shed 6 bases, with 9 bases lying between them. CDR3 region: CASSFVGLEQYF. The DNA for the CDR3 is TGTGCCAGCAGTTTTGTCGGGCTCGAGCAGTACTTC.

This chain joins TRBV10-3 and TRBJ1-1; a weak D match, TRBD1 (5 bases). V lost 0 bases and J 1 base, leaving 12 bases between the germline ends. CDR3 length: 16 residues. CDR1 ENHRY and CDR2 SYGVKD come from the germline V gene. CDR3 residues: CAISESTPGGNTEAFF. CDR3 in DNA: TGTGCCATCAGTGAGTCGACCCCTGGGGGGAACACTGAAGCTTTCTTT.

This clonotype was picked up a small number of times. This chain uses TRBV12-3 or TRBV12-4 with TRBJ1-6; D is unclear. The CDR3 runs to 14 residues. V gave up 6 bases and J gave up 10 bases, with 16 bases separating them. For the CDR3, the DNA is TGTGCCAGCAGAATGAATTCCGGGAACTCACCCCTCCACTTT. The encoded protein is CASRMNSGNSPLHF.

Regarding this clonotype: A read error is possible here, since a much larger clone lies one base away. The rearrangement links TRBV7-6 to TRBJ2-3; the D is unclear. The V end was cut by 3 bases, the J end by 1 base, with 5 bases between. CDR3 length: 13 amino acids. CDR1 and CDR2 from the germline V gene are SGHVS and FNYEAQ. This CDR3 is CASSFSRTDTQYF. The DNA for the CDR3 is TGTGCCAGCAGCTTTTCCCGCACAGATACGCAGTATTTT.

V gene TRBV28 combines with J gene TRBJ2-7; 10 bases match TRBD1. The CDR3 has 16 amino acids. V dropped 4 bases and J dropped 4; count of bases not matched to a gene: 10. Germline CDR1 reads MDHEN; CDR2 reads SYDVKM. The CDR3 loop reads CASSSTRTGGGYEQYF. The CDR3 nucleotides are TGTGCCAGCAGTTCCACAAGGACAGGGGGAGGATACGAGCAGTACTTC.

This clonotype turned up a few times. DNA for the CDR3: TGTGCCAGCAGCTTAGGCACCCACAGGGCGGCCAGCTACGAGCAGTACTTC. This gives the protein CASSLGTHRAASYEQYF. The chain couples TRBV7-8 to TRBJ2-7, with D perhaps TRBD1 (6 bases). Germline CDR1 SGHVS, CDR2 FQNEAQ. The CDR3 is 17 amino acids. V was pared by 1 base and J by 3 bases, with 19 bases between.

This clonotype appeared a few times. This chain uses TRBV7-9 with TRBJ1-1; 7 nucleotides line up with TRBD1. Germline assignment: CDR1 SEHNR and CDR2 FQNEAQ (reference sequence). V shed 3 bases, J shed 4 bases, and the junction held 8 bases outside the gene matches. The CDR3 consists of 15 residues. The CDR3 DNA is TGTGCCAGCAGCTTGGGCGACAGGGCCCGCACTGAAGCTTTCTTT. It codes for CASSLGDRARTEAFF.

The chain uses TRBV18 and TRBJ2-2; 7 bases agree with TRBD2. CDR3 length: 14 amino acids. The germline CDR1 and CDR2 sequences are KGHSH and LQKENI. The J segment lost 4 bases and the V segment lost 5 bases, leaving 4 bases of the junction unmatched. The CDR3 is CASSRSGATGELFF. The DNA of the CDR3 is TGTGCCAGCTCAAGAAGCGGGGCCACCGGGGAGCTGTTTTTT.

This sequence joins TRBV20-1 and TRBJ2-1; D possibly uses TRBD1 or TRBD2 (7 bases each). This CDR3 has 20 amino acids. With 1 base removed from V and 0 bases from J, the gap between germline ends came to 25 bases. The germline V gene has CDR1 DFQATT and CDR2 SNEGSKA (reference sequence). CDR3: CSARGPSRGGAPSSYNEQFF. For the CDR3, the DNA is TGCAGTGCTAGAGGACCTTCCAGGGGGGGAGCCCCCAGCTCCTACAATGAGCAGTTCTTC.

The rearrangement links TRBV11-2 to TRBJ1-4; 7 positions agree with TRBD1. This CDR3 is 15 amino acids long. Germline V lookup: CDR1 SGHAT, CDR2 FQNNGV. V lost 5 bases and J lost 7; bases outside the gene matches: 10. The CDR3 DNA sequence: TGTGCCAGCAGCCGCGCCGACAGGGACGGTGAAAAACTGTTTTTT. This translates into CASSRADRDGEKLFF. The variable domain in full, completed from reference TRBV11-2 and TRBJ1-4, reads EAGVAQSPRYKIIEKRQSVAFWCNPISGHATLYWYQQILGQGPKLLIQFQNNGVVDDSQLPKDRFSAERLKGVDSTLKIQPAKLEDSAVYLCASSRADRDGEKLFFGSGTQLSVL.

This clonotype is a singleton in its sample. This sequence joins TRBV27 and TRBJ2-1, with 10 positions matching TRBD2. Per germline, CDR1 MNHEY and CDR2 SMNVEV (reference sequence). J was trimmed by 6 bases and V by 6 bases; bases with no gene match: 8. The CDR3 is made up of 15 amino acids. The CDR3 nucleotides are TGTGCCAGCAGCCTAGCGGGAGAATGGTCCAATGAGCAGTTCTTC. It yields the protein CASSLAGEWSNEQFF.

This clonotype was recorded many times. The chain employs TRBV7-2 and TRBJ2-1, with 8 bases lining up with TRBD2. Germline values: CDR1 SGHTA, CDR2 FQGNSA. The ends lost 5 bases at V and 10 bases at J; junction bases unmatched: 16. This CDR3 is 16 amino acids long. In nucleotides, the CDR3 is TGTGCCAGCAGCGGCCGCGGGAGGATTCTCGCGCGGGAGCAGTTCTTC. This codes for CASSGRGRILAREQFF.

This rearrangement joins TRBV11-1 to TRBJ2-5; D is undetermined. The germline V gene has CDR1 SGHAT and CDR2 FQDESV (reference sequence). CDR3 length: 15 residues. V lost 5 bases and J 2 bases, leaving 15 bases between the germline ends. The CDR3 is CASSRVITTQETQYF. The CDR3 DNA is TGTGCCAGCAGCCGCGTTATAACTACACAAGAGACCCAGTACTTC.

This clonotype was recorded a few times. The gene calls are TRBV12-3 or TRBV12-4 and TRBJ1-4; D not certain. V was cut by 2 bases and J by 5 bases, with 15 bases left in between. CDR3 length: 16 residues. The CDR3 DNA reads as TGTGCCAGCAGTTTAATAATGTACAGTTTGAATGAAAAACTGTTTTTT. Translated: CASSLIMYSLNEKLFF.

The CDR3 protein is CASSLLNRGVIGELFF. As DNA, the CDR3 is TGTGCCAGCAGCTTGCTAAACAGGGGGGTAATCGGGGAGCTGTTTTTT. V gene TRBV11-2 combines with J gene TRBJ2-2, with 8 nucleotides matching TRBD1. After removal of 3 bases from V and 7 bases from J, the junction contained 10 bases not matched to a gene. Germline V gives CDR1 SGHAT, CDR2 FQNNGV. The CDR3 runs to 16 residues.

This chain joins TRBV7-4 and TRBJ2-3; 8 bases agree with TRBD2. The trim removed 5 bases at V and 6 bases at J, leaving 7 bases unmatched. This CDR3 region has 14 residues. Germline CDR1 reads SGHVT; CDR2 reads SQSDAQ. CDR3 in amino acids: CASSLSGARDTQYF. The CDR3 region has the DNA TGTGCCAGCAGCCTTAGCGGGGCGAGGGATACGCAGTATTTT. Complete variable domain (other parts from reference TRBV7-4 and TRBJ2-3): GAGVSQSPRYKVAKRGRDVALRCDSISGHVTLYWYRQTLGQGSEVLTYSQSDAQRDKSGRPSGRFSAERPERSVSTLKIQRTEQGDSAVYLCASSLSGARDTQYFGPGTRLTVL.

The rearrangement uses TRBV28 and TRBJ2-7; 7 bases map to TRBD2. Germline assignment: CDR1 MDHEN and CDR2 SYDVKM. The junction had 10 bases not matched to a gene; V was cut back by 8 bases and J by 6 bases. The CDR3 contains 13 residues. CDR3 region: CASLNGGSSEQYF. CDR3 in DNA: TGTGCCAGCCTTAACGGGGGGTCGAGCGAGCAGTACTTC.

This clonotype was counted ten times or more. CDR3 region: CASSLVVGRETQYF. In DNA, the CDR3 is TGTGCCAGCAGCTTAGTAGTGGGACGAGAGACCCAGTACTTC. The rearrangement joins TRBV7-6 to TRBJ2-5, with D perhaps given as TRBD1 or TRBD2 (5 bases each). This CDR3 comprises 14 residues. From germline, CDR1 is SGHVS and CDR2 FNYEAQ. Trimming removed 1 base from V and 4 bases from J, with 10 bases in between.

This clonotype was detected a few times. The chain recombines TRBV14 with TRBJ2-1, with D unresolved. Looked up from germline, CDR1 is SGHDN and CDR2 is FVKESK. V lost 0 bases and J 7 bases, leaving 7 bases between the germline ends. This CDR3 is 13 amino acids long. The CDR3 DNA follows: TGTGCCAGCAGCCAAGAGGTGTGGAATGAGCAGTTCTTC. Translating gives CASSQEVWNEQFF.

The chain is built from TRBV11-2 and TRBJ2-3; 8 bases are a match to TRBD2. Per the germline V gene, CDR1 is SGHAT and CDR2 is FQNNGV. Trimming at V came to 0 bases and at J to 7 bases, leaving 18 bases not matched to a gene. This CDR3 has 19 amino acids. DNA for the CDR3: TGTGCCAGCAGCTTAGAAGGGGTTTTATTCCGGGAGGGCCGGAATACGCAGTATTTT. It translates to CASSLEGVLFREGRNTQYF.

This clonotype occurred a few times. The rearrangement uses TRBV12-3 or TRBV12-4 and TRBJ2-3; D not certain. Between the trimmed V and J ends, which lost 2 bases and 3 bases, there was a span of 9 bases. This CDR3 spans 14 amino acids. The CDR3 spells CASSLSARTDTQYF. In nucleotides, the CDR3 is TGTGCCAGCAGTTTATCAGCCCGGACAGATACGCAGTATTTT.

J is TRBJ2-3 and V is TRBV28; 7 bases match TRBD2. CDR3 size: 16 residues. The J segment lost 4 bases and the V segment lost 1 base, leaving 8 bases of the junction unmatched. Germline V lookup: CDR1 MDHEN, CDR2 SYDVKM. In DNA, the CDR3 is TGTGCCAGCAGTTTATTTCCGGGGGGTGGGTCAGATACGCAGTATTTT. This sequence encodes CASSLFPGGGSDTQYF.

The rearrangement uses TRBV19 and TRBJ2-7, with D unresolved. This CDR3 comprises 14 residues. CDR1 and CDR2 from the germline V gene are LNHDA and SQIVND (reference sequence). V lost 5 bases and J lost 0, with 11 bases in between. The DNA for the CDR3 is TGTGCCAGTAGTGGCCGACGGAGCTCCTACGAGCAGTACTTC. This gives the protein CASSGRRSSYEQYF.

This clonotype came up a few times. This chain joins TRBV6-2 or TRBV6-3 and TRBJ2-1; D ambiguous. The CDR3 totals 15 residues. Germline values: CDR1 MNHEY, CDR2 SVGEGT. With 5 bases removed from V and 3 bases from J, the gap between germline ends came to 14 bases. The DNA for the CDR3 is TGTGCCAGCAGTAGACCTGGGTCGGGCTACAATGAGCAGTTCTTC. Translating it yields CASSRPGSGYNEQFF.

This clonotype was observed a single time. Germline and junction disagree at one end, which may indicate a read error. The chain has TRBV7-4 and TRBJ1-1; a weak D match, TRBD1 (6 bases). Germline lookup yields CDR1 SGHVT and CDR2 SQSDAQ. This CDR3 has 11 residues. CDR3 sequence reads: CASSFSVGTSF. In nucleotides, the CDR3 is TGTGCCAGCAGCTTCTCAGTGGGGACATCCTTT. Full variable domain (outside the CDR3, taken from reference TRBV7-4 and TRBJ1-1): GAGVSQSPRYKVAKRGRDVALRCDSISGHVTLYWYRQTLGQGSEVLTYSQSDAQRDKSGRPSGRFSAERPERSVSTLKIQRTEQGDSAVYLCASSFSVGTSFGQGTRLTVV.

The chain employs TRBV7-8 and TRBJ1-5, with a tentative D call TRBD1 (6 bases). V gave up 5 bases and J gave up 3 bases, with 17 bases separating them. This CDR3 is built from 16 residues. The germline V gene encodes CDR1 SGHVS and CDR2 FQNEAQ. CDR3 sequence reads: CASSRDGQMFNQPQHF. The CDR3 DNA reads as TGTGCCAGCAGCCGGGACGGACAGATGTTCAATCAGCCCCAGCATTTT.

This clonotype was picked up a small number of times. The rearrangement links TRBV7-2 to TRBJ2-7; the D gene is possibly TRBD1 (6 bases). The V end was cut by 0 bases, the J end by 7 bases, with 19 bases between. Germline V CDR1 and CDR2: SGHTA, FQGNSA. CDR3 size: 16 residues. CDR3 nucleotides: TGTGCCAGCAGCTTAGCTAGGGCTACACAGGGTCGTGAGCAGTACTTC. Amino acids: CASSLARATQGREQYF.

The table lists this clonotype with a few counts. The CDR3 coding sequence is TGTGCCAGCAGCCCAGCTTGGAGGCCAGGAGAATACGAGCAGTACTTC. Protein: CASSPAWRPGEYEQYF. The chain uses TRBV7-8 and TRBJ2-7; possible D gene TRBD2, 5 bases. The germline V gene encodes CDR1 SGHVS and CDR2 FQNEAQ. CDR3 length: 16 residues. Trimming cost V 5 bases and J 4 bases, with 21 bases left between them.